The rows below give T cell receptor beta chains drawn from one sample of a study of blood T cell repertoires in COVID-19. Sequenced by immunoSEQ multiplex PCR; TCRdb stores in-frame clones only, minus some. The profile shows over 400,000 clones, about nine tenths of them singletons. Sequencing was carried out using peripheral blood. These receptors were taken from a woman in her 30s with active or convalescent COVID-19. The conserved cysteine and the conserved F or W are not part of the CDR3 here.

TRBV5-1 | ASRPGQGNGEQY
TRBV7-8 | ASSQYNWLGGDTGELF
TRBV5-1 | ASSSGTGGGETQY
TRBV5-1 | ASRQTSGGFYNEQF
TRBV10-1 | ASTVPSASAGN
TRBV20-1 | SASPRGQDFNYGYT
TRBV5-1 | ASSWGTESDLTEAF
TRBV5-8 | ASRPGQVNKNTEAF
TRBV5-1 | ASSPDRFVLTSPLH
TRBV7-2 | ASSLAGGPFNEQF
TRBV3-1/TRBV3-2 | ASSQGQEPY
TRBV7-4 | ASSPRFSPNEKLF
TRBV18 | ASSRDRPGEGEHYEQY
TRBV29-1 | SVATQGIGTEAF
TRBV5-1 | ASSLGSTTGIAGYT
TRBV27 | ASSALGQPQPQH
TRBV27 | ASTLTDRAYNEQF
TRBV15 | ATSRDKTGSGGYT
TRBV7-9 | ASSRGQQAELF
TRBV6-5 | ASSYSVLTEAF
TRBV9 | ASSVTLAGGLVSDTQY
TRBV12-1 | ASSFLATSGRSHEQF
TRBV19 | ASIGGANVLT
TRBV19 | ASSIRITGEKLF
TRBV27 | ASSSDRGTNQPQH
TRBV12-3/TRBV12-4 | ASTLRREAF
TRBV3-1/TRBV3-2 | ASSQGDRGTWNTEAF
TRBV6-1 | ASSDVLIDTEAF
TRBV6-6 | ASSHAAPKNIQY
TRBV7-8 | ASSFTRDLNTGELF
TRBV7-2 | ASSAGLAGTYEQY
TRBV5-1 | ASSSPPGTSTADTQY
TRBV9 | ASSTRSWTDVYGYT
TRBV5-1 | ASSLGQGGMNTEAF
TRBV6-1 | ASSEALEGTASYEQY
TRBV20-1 | SAREGSGYT
TRBV15 | ATSGLSVLDGYT
TRBV4-1 | ASSPPGGAPLYNEQF
TRBV19 | ASSMMGGGTEAF
TRBV11-2 | ASSLEASGRINEQF
TRBV11-3 | ASSLGQADTQY
TRBV4-2 | ASSQEGLPGYNEQF
TRBV15 | ATSRGAEPKAF
TRBV3-1/TRBV3-2 | ASSQDPQAGGITDTQY
TRBV7-2 | ASSLRWAASGTGETQY
TRBV5-1 | ASRASVNTEAF
TRBV27 | ASSLMGTGESPLH
TRBV19 | ASSTIRNSNQPQH
TRBV5-6 | ASSKQGLRYTEAF
TRBV5-1 | ASSSEPGQHYGYT
TRBV19 | ASGSRGGDTEAF
TRBV6-4 | ASSRTSGSFTTGELF
TRBV6-1 | ASSGRDRADLNSNQPQH